This T cell receptor beta chain was retrieved from a study of cytomegalovirus exposure and HLA in healthy donors. In the PCR, 60 Vbeta and 13 Jbeta primers were used. Clones were read by immunoSEQ multiplex PCR, and TCRdb kept only the in-frame ones, dropping some. Seen here are 100,000 or so clones, 76% observed once, and the top ten hold under 7%. Per germline, CDR1 SGHAT and CDR2 FQNNGV. Trimming took off 2 bases at V and 2 bases at J, with 6 bases between the two ends. This CDR3 spans 13 amino acids. The sequencing sample was made of PBMCs. V is TRBV11-2 and J is TRBJ1-1; no reliable D call. The origin of this receptor is a man aged 25-45 years in good health and CMV-seropositive. CDR3: CASSLILNTEAFF. The CDR3, as DNA: TGTGCCAGCAGCTTAATTCTAAACACTGAAGCTTTCTTT.